These 31 T cell receptor beta chains originate from one sample sequenced in a study of blood T cell repertoires in COVID-19. Here immunoSEQ multiplex PCR was the method, and the copy in TCRdb shows in-frame clones only, minus some. Of roughly 150,000 clones in the sample, roughly 88% were seen once. Sequenced input: PBMCs or T cells enriched from blood (not recorded which). All receptors come from a man aged 65-85 years who had been exposed to COVID-19.

CDR3 nucleotide sequence: TGTGCCAGCAGCGTGGTCCTGGGACTGGGACAGGGTGCGGATGGCTACACCTTC. This encodes CASSVVLGLGQGADGYTF. The chain joins TRBV11-2 to TRBJ1-2; 9 positions agree with TRBD1. Per the germline V gene, CDR1 is SGHAT and CDR2 is FQNNGV. The CDR3 covers 18 residues. J was trimmed by 6 bases and V by 5 bases; bases with no gene match: 19.

With regard to this clone: Its ends do not fully match the called genes, so a read error is possible. The chain uses TRBV7-2 and TRBJ1-1; 8 nucleotides match TRBD1. The CDR3 sequence is 14 residues long. CDR1 is SGHTA and CDR2 is FQGNSA in the germline V gene. The CDR3 region is CASSLDRGNTEAFF. As DNA, the CDR3 is TGTGCCAGCAGTTTAGACAGGGGGAACACTGAAGCTTTCTTT.

This clone was observed once. The V and J genes are TRBV6-5 and TRBJ2-5, with D possibly TRBD2 on 6 matching bases. The CDR3 sequence is 15 residues long. The V and J ends lost 0 bases and 9 bases respectively, with 17 bases between them. Germline CDR1 and CDR2: MNHEY and SVGAGI. DNA for the CDR3: TGTGCCAGCAGTTACTCGAGTAGTAGCGGCAGGGCCCAGTACTTC. Protein product: CASSYSSSSGRAQYF.

This clone was counted only a few times. The chain uses TRBV4-1 and TRBJ2-7, with TRBD1 identical over 9 bases. Germline loops: CDR1 MGHRA, CDR2 YSYEKL. With 1 base clipped from V and 6 bases from J, the junction kept 13 bases outside the gene matches. CDR3 length: 17 amino acids. The CDR3 DNA is TGCGCCAGCAGCCAAGCTGCAATGGGACAGGGTCGGCGCGAGCAGTACTTC. It encodes CASSQAAMGQGRREQYF.

CDR3 coding DNA: TGTGCCAGCAGCCCCCCAACGGGGGGGACGGAGCAGTTCTTC. This sequence encodes CASSPPTGGTEQFF. This chain connects TRBV4-2 to TRBJ2-1, with 8 bases identical to TRBD2. CDR1 and CDR2 from the germline V gene are LGHNA and YNFKEQ. V was pared by 4 bases and J by 10 bases, with 9 bases of the junction left unmatched. The CDR3 contains 14 residues.

The CDR3 DNA follows: TGTGCCAGCAGCTCCCAGGGGGTTAGCACAGATACGCAGTATTTT. This codes for CASSSQGVSTDTQYF. The V gene is TRBV7-2, the J gene TRBJ2-3; 7 nucleotides align to TRBD1. The CDR3 loop spans 15 amino acids. The V segment lost 4 bases and the J segment 0 bases; nucleotides outside the gene matches: 4. CDR1 and CDR2 from the germline V gene are SGHTA and FQGNSA.

This rearrangement joins TRBV7-9 to TRBJ2-5; TRBD1 matches at 8 bases. This CDR3 is 16 amino acids long. Trimming at V came to 4 bases and at J to 4 bases, leaving 11 bases not matched to a gene. Germline V gene lookup returns CDR1 SEHNR and CDR2 FQNEAQ (reference sequence). The CDR3 DNA reads as TGTGCCAGCAGCTCGGGAAGGACAGGGAAGGGAGAGACCCAGTACTTC. Translated: CASSSGRTGKGETQYF. The full variable domain, in which reference TRBV7-9 and TRBJ2-5 provide the parts outside the CDR3, is DTGVSQNPRHKITKRGQNVTFRCDPISEHNRLYWYRQTLGQGPEFLTYFQNEAQLEKSRLLSDRFSAERPKGSFSTLEIQRTEQGDSAMYLCASSSGRTGKGETQYFGPGTRLLVL.

The chain carries TRBV28 and TRBJ1-5; 7 bases fit TRBD1. This CDR3 is 15 amino acids long. Looked up from germline, CDR1 is MDHEN and CDR2 is SYDVKM. V gave up 6 bases and J gave up 6 bases; unmatched junction bases: 11. The CDR3 here is CASSYLTGAAQPQHF. Written as DNA, the CDR3 is TGTGCCAGCAGCTATCTTACAGGGGCAGCTCAGCCCCAGCATTTT.

Regarding this clone: One end of the junction varies from germline; a read error may be responsible. CDR3 nucleotides: TGCAGCGTTGAAGGTTCGGACAGGGACGGGACGTTTTGG. It codes for CSVEGSDRDGTFW. This chain uses TRBV29-1 with TRBJ1-2, with 8 positions matching TRBD1. The CDR3 is 13 amino acids. Germline CDR1 reads SQVTM; CDR2 reads ANQGSEA.

The V and J genes are TRBV11-2 and TRBJ1-4; no firm D call. V was clipped by 4 bases and J by 4 bases, with 7 bases between them. Per germline, CDR1 SGHAT and CDR2 FQNNGV. The CDR3 spans 13 residues. CDR3 sequence: CASSSTGNEKLFF. Written as DNA, the CDR3 is TGTGCCAGCAGCTCCACGGGTAATGAAAAACTGTTTTTT.

The J gene is TRBJ2-7, the V gene TRBV7-9, with no clear D. V dropped 1 base and J dropped 0 bases, with 7 bases sitting between them. The germline V gene encodes CDR1 SEHNR and CDR2 FQNEAQ (reference sequence). The CDR3 runs 14 residues. The CDR3 region is CASSLGQRSYEQYF. In DNA form, the CDR3 reads TGTGCCAGCAGCTTAGGGCAGCGCTCCTACGAGCAGTACTTC. The full variable domain, its missing parts supplied by reference TRBV7-9 and TRBJ2-7, is DTGVSQNPRHKITKRGQNVTFRCDPISEHNRLYWYRQTLGQGPEFLTYFQNEAQLEKSRLLSDRFSAERPKGSFSTLEIQRTEQGDSAMYLCASSLGQRSYEQYFGPGTRLTVT.

This sequence joins TRBV27 and TRBJ1-2, with D tentatively TRBD1 (5 bases). The V gene's germline CDR1 is MNHEY and CDR2 SMNVEV (reference sequence). Trimming took off 3 bases at V and 6 bases at J, with 11 bases between the two ends. The CDR3 is 13 residues long. The CDR3 loop reads CASSFRAGHGYTF. The CDR3 bases are TGTGCCAGCAGTTTTAGGGCAGGGCATGGCTACACCTTC.

The CDR3 DNA reads TGCAGCGTGGGTGACAGGGGTACAATGAATGAGCAGTTCTTC. Protein sequence: CSVGDRGTMNEQFF. The chain uses TRBV29-1 and TRBJ2-1, with 8 bases fitting TRBD1. CDR1 and CDR2 (germline): SQVTM, ANQGSEA. Trimming removed 6 bases from V and 7 bases from J; junction bases left unmatched: 11. The CDR3 runs to 14 residues.

The chain couples TRBV12-3 or TRBV12-4 to TRBJ2-5; TRBD1 matches 7 bases. This CDR3 comprises 13 residues. The junction had 4 bases not matched to a gene; V was cut back by 6 bases and J by 3 bases. The CDR3 sequence is CASRLGGEETQYF. The CDR3 bases are TGTGCCAGCAGACTAGGGGGCGAAGAGACCCAGTACTTC.

This clone was observed a single time. The J gene is TRBJ2-3, the V gene TRBV30, with TRBD2 matching over 7 bases. The CDR3 runs 15 residues. Germline-derived CDR1 and CDR2 are GTSNPN and SVGIG (reference sequence). V trimming: 0 bases; J trimming: 1 base; junction bases outside the gene matches: 4. The CDR3 sequence: CAWSVLAPGTDTQYF. CDR3 bases: TGTGCCTGGAGTGTACTAGCGCCGGGCACAGATACGCAGTATTTT.

The chain combines TRBV4-3 with TRBJ1-2; the D gene is possibly TRBD1 (5 bases). The germline V gene has CDR1 LGHNA and CDR2 YSLEER. Between the trimmed V and J ends, which lost 4 bases and 2 bases, there was a span of 11 bases. This CDR3 is built from 14 residues. The CDR3 protein is CASSRNQGNYGYTF. CDR3 sequence (DNA): TGCGCCAGCAGCCGAAACCAGGGAAACTATGGCTACACCTTC.

The chain combines TRBV10-2 with TRBJ2-1; 12 nucleotides align to TRBD2. The CDR3 covers 14 residues. Germline assignment: CDR1 WSHSY and CDR2 SAAADI. The junction had 7 bases not matched to a gene; V was cut back by 7 bases and J by 9 bases. CDR3 protein: CASKASGRVGEQFF. CDR3 in DNA: TGCGCCAGCAAGGCTAGCGGGAGGGTCGGTGAGCAGTTCTTC.

The J gene is TRBJ2-3, the V gene TRBV7-9, with TRBD2 matching over 8 bases. The CDR3 sequence is 13 residues long. CDR1 SEHNR and CDR2 FQNEAQ come from the germline V gene (reference sequence). V was pared by 11 bases and J by 5 bases, with 9 bases of the junction left unmatched. CDR3 sequence reads: CALPGGPGDTQYF. CDR3 nucleotides: TGTGCCCTCCCGGGGGGGCCGGGAGATACGCAGTATTTT.

The chain combines TRBV28 with TRBJ2-3, with 9 nucleotides matching TRBD2. CDR3 length: 15 residues. V gave up 2 bases and J gave up 5 bases; unmatched junction bases: 5. The germline gives CDR1 MDHEN, CDR2 SYDVKM. As DNA, the CDR3 is TGTGCCAGCAGTTTAACGTTAGCGGGAGTAGATACGCAGTATTTT. Translation gives CASSLTLAGVDTQYF.

V usage is TRBV3-1 (or the pseudogene TRBV3-2) and J usage is TRBJ2-5; D gene unclear. CDR3 length equals 14 residues. V shed 1 base and J shed 3 bases, with 9 bases lying between them. Germline V gene sequence: CDR1 LGHDT, CDR2 YNNKEL (reference sequence). This CDR3 reads CASSQVRGEETQYF. For the CDR3, the DNA is TGTGCCAGCAGCCAAGTTCGAGGCGAAGAGACCCAGTACTTC.

The V and J genes are TRBV7-3 and TRBJ2-3; TRBD1 aligns across 9 bases. Germline V gives CDR1 SGHTA, CDR2 FQGTGA. This CDR3 spans 17 amino acids. Germline trimming cut 3 bases from V and 1 base from J; bases unmatched to any gene: 8. Here the CDR3 DNA reads TGTGCCAGCAGCTTTGGACAGGGGAGTATAGGCACAGATACGCAGTATTTT. This sequence encodes CASSFGQGSIGTDTQYF.

The chain couples TRBV19 to TRBJ1-6; D perhaps matches TRBD1 (6 bases). This CDR3 has 16 residues. V lost 4 bases and J 0 bases, leaving 10 bases between the germline ends. The germline V gene encodes CDR1 LNHDA and CDR2 SQIVND (reference sequence). CDR3 residues: CASSNTGSSYNSPLHF. CDR3 sequence (DNA): TGTGCCAGTAGTAACACAGGGAGCTCCTATAATTCACCCCTCCACTTT.

The V and J genes are TRBV6-2 or TRBV6-3 and TRBJ1-1, with D unresolved. The CDR3 length is 15 residues. The germline CDR1 and CDR2 sequences are MNHEY and SVGEGT. V was trimmed by 0 bases and J by 1 base, leaving 9 bases between them. CDR3 amino acids: CASSYSRRRNTEAFF. The DNA for the CDR3 is TGTGCCAGCAGTTACTCGCGGAGAAGGAACACTGAAGCTTTCTTT.

CDR3 sequence (DNA): TGTGCCAGCAGCCAAGGTGGGGGGGAGGGACCCTATAATTCACCCCTCCACTTT. Amino acids: CASSQGGGEGPYNSPLHF. This rearrangement joins TRBV3-1 (or the pseudogene TRBV3-2) to TRBJ1-6; D may be TRBD1 (5 bases). Germline values: CDR1 LGHDT, CDR2 YNNKEL (reference sequence). Trimming took 1 base from V and 2 from J, leaving 15 bases between them. This CDR3 comprises 18 residues.

This rearrangement joins TRBV7-2 to TRBJ2-5; TRBD1 aligns across 8 bases. CDR3 length equals 14 residues. Germline assignment: CDR1 SGHTA and CDR2 FQGNSA. V shed 4 bases, J shed 5 bases, and the junction held 6 bases outside the gene matches. CDR3: CASSYQGAIETQYF. The CDR3 nucleotides read TGTGCCAGCAGCTACCAGGGGGCGATCGAGACCCAGTACTTC.

The V and J genes are TRBV6-4 and TRBJ2-1; 8 positions agree with TRBD2. This CDR3 is built from 15 residues. From germline, CDR1 is MRHNA and CDR2 SNTAGT. V shed 6 bases and J 6 bases; nucleotides not matched to a gene: 10. CDR3 protein: CASSPQDGRANEQFF. In DNA, the CDR3 is TGTGCCAGCAGCCCCCAAGACGGGAGGGCCAATGAGCAGTTCTTC.

The CDR3 DNA reads TGTGCCAGCAGTTTAAACGGGAACACTGAAGCTTTCTTT. Its protein is CASSLNGNTEAFF. This rearrangement joins TRBV28 to TRBJ1-1, with D unclear. Between the trimmed V and J ends, which lost 2 bases and 1 base, there was a span of 5 bases. The CDR3 runs 13 residues. The germline V gene encodes CDR1 MDHEN and CDR2 SYDVKM.

This clone was seen only a few times. The chain joins TRBV7-3 to TRBJ2-5, with 12 bases aligning to TRBD1. This CDR3 contains 16 residues. The V segment lost 5 bases and the J segment 5 bases; nucleotides outside the gene matches: 9. The V gene's germline CDR1 is SGHTA and CDR2 FQGTGA. CDR3 loop: CASSPSGTGGLETQYF. The CDR3 DNA reads as TGTGCCAGCAGCCCTTCCGGGACAGGGGGCCTTGAGACCCAGTACTTC.

This clone showed up just a few times. V usage is TRBV7-3 and J usage is TRBJ2-2, with D possibly being TRBD1 (6 bases). Germline V lookup: CDR1 SGHTA, CDR2 FQGTGA. This CDR3 comprises 14 residues. V dropped 3 bases and J dropped 6 bases, with 11 bases sitting between them. In nucleotides, the CDR3 is TGTGCCAGCAGCTTGCTTGAGGGGGCCGGGGAGCTGTTTTTT. Translated: CASSLLEGAGELFF. Based on the CDR3 plus reference TRBV7-3 and TRBJ2-2, the full variable domain is GAGVSQTPSNKVTEKGKYVELRCDPISGHTALYWYRQSLGQGPEFLIYFQGTGAADDSGLPNDRFFAVRPEGSVSTLKIQRTERGDSAVYLCASSLLEGAGELFFGEGSRLTVL.

The CDR3: CASSFTSGSMYEQYF. DNA of the CDR3: TGTGCCAGCAGCTTTACTAGCGGGAGCATGTACGAGCAGTACTTC. The chain couples TRBV7-8 to TRBJ2-7, with TRBD2 matching over 11 bases. The CDR3 sequence is 15 residues long. Losses at the gene ends were 3 bases for V and 4 bases for J; bases not matched to a gene: 5. Germline V gene data show CDR1 as SGHVS and CDR2 as FQNEAQ.

This CDR3 is CASSPPSSTEAFF. DNA for the CDR3: TGTGCCAGCTCACCACCCTCTAGCACTGAAGCTTTCTTT. This chain connects TRBV18 to TRBJ1-1, with unresolved D. The CDR3 length is 13 residues. Looked up from germline, CDR1 is KGHSH and CDR2 is LQKENI. V was cut by 0 bases and J by 4 bases, with 6 bases left in between.